This is a list of T cell receptor beta chains from one sample in a study of cytomegalovirus exposure and HLA in healthy donors. Method: immunoSEQ multiplex PCR; TCRdb's copy keeps in-frame clones and lacks some. The data contain over 100,000 clones, 75% to 85% of them singletons. The sequenced sample was PBMCs. The source of these receptors is a female donor in good health and CMV-seropositive. The CDR3 runs from the conserved cysteine through the conserved F or W. D genes are given only for firm matches. Where a row states a size, it is once, few, many or the class of an expanded clone; other rows omit it.

TGTGCCTGGAGCTTAGCGGGAGGAGGGACAGATACGCAGTATTTT,CAWSLAGGGTDTQYF,TRBD2,TRBV30,.,15,TRBJ2-3
TGCGCCAGCAGCTTAAACGGCGGGAGAACGGGCGAGCAGTACTTC,CASSLNGGRTGEQYF,TRBD2,TRBV5-1,.,15,TRBJ2-7
TGTGCCAGCAGAGGGCCCGGGGAGGGCCGGAATGAGCAGTTCTTC,CASRGPGEGRNEQFF,TRBD2,TRBV6-6,.,15,TRBJ2-1
TGTGCCAGCAGCTTGAGGTGGGTTAGCGGGAGGAGCTCCTACGAGCAGTACTTC,CASSLRWVSGRSSYEQYF,TRBD2,TRBV5-6,.,18,TRBJ2-7
TGTGCCAGCAGTGAAGCGTTGCGGGGGGGCGTTGAGCAGTTCTTC,CASSEALRGGVEQFF,TRBD2,TRBV6-1,.,15,TRBJ2-1
TGTGCCAGCAGCCCAATAACTAGCGGGAGGGTCGAGCAGTACTTC,CASSPITSGRVEQYF,TRBD2,TRBV7-2,once,15,TRBJ2-7
TGTGCCAGCTCCACTCGCGGGACAGGGGACGAGCAGTACTTC,CASSTRGTGDEQYF,TRBD1,TRBV18,.,14,TRBJ2-7
TGTGCCAGCAGCTTAGCTGGCTCTCAATCTCATATCTATGGCTACACCTTC,CASSLAGSQSHIYGYTF,.,TRBV7-8,.,17,TRBJ1-2
TGCGCCAGCAGCCGAATTCTTGGGGGGGGCACTGAAGCTTTCTTT,CASSRILGGGTEAFF,.,TRBV5-1,.,15,TRBJ1-1
TGTGCCAGCAGCTACGGGACTATCCGAGGGGATGAGCAGTTCTTC,CASSYGTIRGDEQFF,TRBD2,TRBV9,.,15,TRBJ2-1
TGCGCCAGCAGCTTGGCTCGGGATCCTAGCACAGATACGCAGTATTTT,CASSLARDPSTDTQYF,.,TRBV5-1,.,16,TRBJ2-3
TGTGCCAGCAGCTTAGTTTCCGGCGGCACCGGGGAGCTGTTTTTT,CASSLVSGGTGELFF,.,TRBV7-2,.,15,TRBJ2-2
TGTGCCTGGAGTGTACCACAGGTGAACACCATATATTTT,CAWSVPQVNTIYF,.,TRBV30,.,13,TRBJ1-3
TGTGCCAGCTCGGGACTGGGGAAGTCGAACACCGGGGAGCTGTTTTTT,CASSGLGKSNTGELFF,.,TRBV9,.,16,TRBJ2-2
TGTGCCAGCAGTGGGACTCGAACCTACGAGCAGTACTTC,CASSGTRTYEQYF,.,TRBV2,.,13,TRBJ2-7
TGCGCCAGCAGCCAAGTTGGACAGGGCTCTGGAAACACCATATATTTT,CASSQVGQGSGNTIYF,TRBD1,TRBV4-1,.,16,TRBJ1-3
TGCGCCAGCACCCGATTGACTAGCGGGGCTACAGATACGCAGTATTTT,CASTRLTSGATDTQYF,TRBD2,TRBV5-1,few,16,TRBJ2-3
TGTGCCAGCAGCATCCTTTCACAGGGGCGCTTAGCGACCCAGTACTTC,CASSILSQGRLATQYF,TRBD1,TRBV11-2,.,16,TRBJ2-5
TGTGCCAGCAGCTTAATGGCAGGGGGAAGCACCGGGGAGCTGTTTTTT,CASSLMAGGSTGELFF,TRBD1,TRBV7-3,.,16,TRBJ2-2
TGTGCCAGCACCTCGGCTCCGAGACAGGGGGACAACGAGCAGTACTTC,CASTSAPRQGDNEQYF,TRBD1,TRBV28,.,16,TRBJ2-7
TGTGCCAGCAGTTCCTCCGGGACATCGGGGGGAAAACTGTTTTTT,CASSSSGTSGGKLFF,.,TRBV28,few,15,TRBJ1-4
TGTGCCAGCATAAGGGGGGGGAGCACAGATACGCAGTATTTT,CASIRGGSTDTQYF,.,TRBV2,.,14,TRBJ2-3
TGCGCCAGCAGCCAATCGGGAGCGAGGAACACCATATATTTT,CASSQSGARNTIYF,.,TRBV5-1,.,14,TRBJ1-3
TGTGCCAGCAGCTCCCTCCTGGGGGGAGGGACAGATACGCAGTATTTT,CASSSLLGGGTDTQYF,TRBD2,TRBV7-9,.,16,TRBJ2-3
TGTGCTTCCACAGGGGGAGGGTACAATGAGCAGTTCTTC,CASTGGGYNEQFF,.,TRBV28,.,13,TRBJ2-1
TGTGCCAGCAGTCAACTAGCGGGAGGGTCCTACGAGCAGTACTTC,CASSQLAGGSYEQYF,TRBD2,TRBV6-5,.,15,TRBJ2-7
TGTGCCAGCAGCTTGCCGAGGGGAGGGCCCTACGAGCAGTACTTC,CASSLPRGGPYEQYF,TRBD2,TRBV5-5,.,15,TRBJ2-7
TGTGCCAGCAGTGAATGGGCAGGGGGCTTCACAGATACGCAGTATTTT,CASSEWAGGFTDTQYF,TRBD1,TRBV6-1,.,16,TRBJ2-3
TGTGCCAGCACCGCCGGACTAGAATCGACCTACGAGCAGTACTTC,CASTAGLESTYEQYF,TRBD2,TRBV7-6,few,15,TRBJ2-7
TGTGCCAGCAGTTCCATCCGGGACAGGGGCACTGAAGCTTTCTTT,CASSSIRDRGTEAFF,TRBD1,TRBV6-1,.,15,TRBJ1-1
TGTGCCTGGGAACCAGGGGGGTACACCGGGGAGCTGTTTTTT,CAWEPGGYTGELFF,.,TRBV30,.,14,TRBJ2-2
TGCGCCAGCAGCTTGGCGGGACAGGGAGAGTTCTTC,CASSLAGQGEFF,TRBD1,TRBV5-1,few,12,TRBJ2-1
TGTGCCAGCATTTGGCAGGGGATAGATACGCAGTATTTT,CASIWQGIDTQYF,.,TRBV6-1,.,13,TRBJ2-3
TGCGCCAGCAGCCACGGGGACTATAGGTTCTACGAGCAGTACTTC,CASSHGDYRFYEQYF,TRBD2,TRBV5-1,.,15,TRBJ2-7
TGTGCCAGCAGCATCAGGGCGGGGGGGGGCACAGATACGCAGTATTTT,CASSIRAGGGTDTQYF,TRBD2,TRBV9,.,16,TRBJ2-3
TGTGCCAGCAGTCGAGGCCCTACTAGCCCCGCCTACGAGCAGTACTTC,CASSRGPTSPAYEQYF,.,TRBV11-2,.,16,TRBJ2-7
TGTGCCAGCAGAGGGTTGGGGGCGGGGAACACTGAAGCTTTCTTT,CASRGLGAGNTEAFF,.,TRBV6-5,.,15,TRBJ1-1
TGTGCCAGCAATCCGGCCTCTGGAGGTGAAGCTTTCTTT,CASNPASGGEAFF,.,TRBV27,.,13,TRBJ1-1
TGCGCCAGCAGCCAAACCTCAGGTTTGACCGGGGCCAACGTCCTGACTTTC,CASSQTSGLTGANVLTF,.,TRBV5-1,.,17,TRBJ2-6
TGCGCCAGCAGCTTGCTCGGTCAGGGGAATGAAAAACTGTTTTTT,CASSLLGQGNEKLFF,.,TRBV5-1,.,15,TRBJ1-4
TGTGCCAGCAGCGAAACTCCCGGGACAGGGGGAGATGGCTACACCTTC,CASSETPGTGGDGYTF,TRBD1,TRBV7-6,.,16,TRBJ1-2
TGTGCCACCCACTCGGACAGGGCCAACGATGGCTACACCTTC,CATHSDRANDGYTF,TRBD1,TRBV6-5,.,14,TRBJ1-2
TGTGCCAGCAGCCGACCAGGGGGGACTAGCGGGGCTAACAATGAGCAGTTCTTC,CASSRPGGTSGANNEQFF,TRBD2,TRBV5-4,.,18,TRBJ2-1
TGTGCCAGCAGCCATAGCGGGATCTCCTACGAGCAGTACTTC,CASSHSGISYEQYF,TRBD2,TRBV5-6,.,14,TRBJ2-7
TGTGCCAGCAGTTGGGAGCGGGGGTCCTACAATGAGCAGTTCTTC,CASSWERGSYNEQFF,TRBD2,TRBV6-6,.,15,TRBJ2-1
TGCGCCAGCAGCCTTGGGGACAGGGCGACCTACGAGCAGTACTTC,CASSLGDRATYEQYF,TRBD1,TRBV4-1,.,15,TRBJ2-7
TGTGCCAGCAGCGTAGGACAGTTTAGCAATCAGCCCCAGCATTTT,CASSVGQFSNQPQHF,.,TRBV9,few,15,TRBJ1-5
TGTGCCAGTAGTATAGTCCGGAGGGGCACTGAGCAGTTCTTC,CASSIVRRGTEQFF,.,TRBV19,.,14,TRBJ2-1
TGTGCCACCAGCAGAGTTTACGGGACAGTCTCTGGAAACACCATATATTTT,CATSRVYGTVSGNTIYF,TRBD1,TRBV15,.,17,TRBJ1-3
TGTGCCAGCAGCGTAGCTAGCGGGAGGAACACAGATACGCAGTATTTT,CASSVASGRNTDTQYF,TRBD2,TRBV9,once,16,TRBJ2-3
TGTTCCAGCAGCTCTACAGGGGACGAGCAGTACTTC,CSSSSTGDEQYF,TRBD1,TRBV7-9,.,12,TRBJ2-7
TGTGCCAGCACGAGGGATTTAAGTGAGCAGTTCTTC,CASTRDLSEQFF,.,TRBV6-6,.,12,TRBJ2-1
TGTGCCAGCAGCCAAGATGTTCAGGGCCAACAAGAGACCCAGTACTTC,CASSQDVQGQQETQYF,.,TRBV4-2,.,16,TRBJ2-5
TGTGCCAGCTCACCGAGACTAGATATGGATGAGCAGTTCTTC,CASSPRLDMDEQFF,.,TRBV18,.,14,TRBJ2-1
TGTGCCAGCAGTCTGACAGGATTCTTGGGTGGCTACACCTTC,CASSLTGFLGGYTF,.,TRBV28,.,14,TRBJ1-2
TGTGCCAGCAGCTTAGGGGGAGGGAAGGAGACCCAGTACTTC,CASSLGGGKETQYF,TRBD2,TRBV7-9,.,14,TRBJ2-5
TGTGCCAGCAGTGATTTGGCAGGGGTTACGGGCTACACCTTC,CASSDLAGVTGYTF,.,TRBV2,once,14,TRBJ1-2
TGTGCCAGCAGTGAAAAGCGGAACACAGATACGCAGTATTTT,CASSEKRNTDTQYF,.,TRBV2,.,14,TRBJ2-3
TGCAGCGTTGAGTGGACAGGGGGTGGAAACACCATATATTTT,CSVEWTGGGNTIYF,TRBD1,TRBV29-1,.,14,TRBJ1-3